A selection of T cell receptor beta chains follows, all from one sample in a study of beta chain features in type 1 diabetes. Method: immunoSEQ multiplex PCR; TCRdb's copy keeps in-frame clones and lacks some. This table has 400,000 to 500,000 clones, more than 11% appearing once. Sequencing was done on a sample of naive CD4+ T cells from blood. These receptors all come from a man aged 30 to 39 in good health. The CDR3 runs from the conserved cysteine through the conserved F or W. The D gene is left open where the match is weak. Some rows have no size entry. The others give once, few or many, or a class for an expanded clone.

d_call | j_call | v_call | clone_size | cdr3_nt | cdr3_aa
. | TRBJ2-5 | TRBV20-1 | few | TGCAGTGCCTCTCTCCGGGAGACCCAGTACTTC | CSASLRETQYF
. | TRBJ1-5 | TRBV6-5 | few | TGTGCCAGTCGACCAGGGTTCGGAAATCAGCCCCAGCATTTT | CASRPGFGNQPQHF
. | TRBJ2-6 | TRBV5-1 | few | TGCGCCAGCAGCTTGGAAGGGGGGGCCAACGTCCTGACTTTC | CASSLEGGANVLTF
. | TRBJ1-2 | TRBV20-1 | few | TGCAGTGGGTGGAATAGAGGCTACACCTTC | CSGWNRGYTF
. | TRBJ1-2 | TRBV9 | few | TGTGCCAGCAGCGTAGGTGACCCCTATGGCTACACCTTC | CASSVGDPYGYTF
. | TRBJ2-7 | TRBV5-4 | . | TGTGCCAGCAGCCGCGTCAGGGGTCTGGGCGAGCAGTACTTC | CASSRVRGLGEQYF
TRBD2 | TRBJ2-5 | TRBV10-3 | . | TGTGCCATCAGTGCTCTACTAGCGGGGGTGCAAGAGACCCAGTACTTC | CAISALLAGVQETQYF
TRBD1 | TRBJ2-1 | TRBV4-3 | . | TGCGCCAGCAGCCAAGAAGGGACAGGGGATTGGCAGTTCTTC | CASSQEGTGDWQFF
TRBD1 | TRBJ1-2 | TRBV29-1 | few | TGCAGCGTTGAAGGGGACAGAAAAAACTATGGCTACACCTTC | CSVEGDRKNYGYTF
. | TRBJ2-6 | TRBV7-8 | . | TGTGCCAGCAGTCCCTTCCAGCTCTCTGGGGCCAACGTCCTGACTTTC | CASSPFQLSGANVLTF
TRBD1 | TRBJ2-3 | TRBV4-1 | . | TGCGCCAGCAGCCTAGACCGCAGGGGGAATACGCAGTATTTT | CASSLDRRGNTQYF
TRBD1 | TRBJ2-7 | TRBV5-1 | . | TGCGCCAGCAGGTTAGACAGGGGTCGACACGAGCAGTACTTC | CASRLDRGRHEQYF
. | TRBJ1-1 | TRBV4-3 | many | TGCGCCAGCAGGTTCTGGGACGACACTGAAGCTTTCTTT | CASRFWDDTEAFF
. | TRBJ1-1 | TRBV6-5 | few | TGTGCCAGCAGTTACTCGGACTTGAACACTGAAGCTTTCTTT | CASSYSDLNTEAFF
TRBD1 | TRBJ1-4 | TRBV11-2 | few | TGTGCCAGCAGCTTAAGGGGACAGCCCAATGAAAAACTGTTTTTT | CASSLRGQPNEKLFF
. | TRBJ1-1 | TRBV10-3 | . | TGTGCCATCAGCTCCCGGGGCACTGAAGCTTTCTTT | CAISSRGTEAFF
TRBD1 | TRBJ2-2 | TRBV18 | . | TGTGCCAGCTCACCACCGACAGGGACGAACACCGGGGAGCTGTTTTTT | CASSPPTGTNTGELFF
. | TRBJ2-3 | TRBV7-2 | . | TGTGCCAGCAGCTTAGACAGGGTAGCGAATACGCAGTATTTT | CASSLDRVANTQYF
. | TRBJ2-1 | TRBV19 | . | TGTGCCAGTTCGGCTACCTTCATTTACAATGAGCAGTTCTTC | CASSATFIYNEQFF
TRBD1 | TRBJ2-7 | TRBV18 | few | TGTGCCAGCTCACCGGGACAGGGGAAACGGGGCGGCGAGCAGTACTTC | CASSPGQGKRGGEQYF